The 30 T cell receptor beta chains listed next were all sequenced from one sample in a study of cytomegalovirus exposure and HLA in healthy donors. Generated by immunoSEQ multiplex PCR, the TCRdb table keeps only in-frame clones and is missing some. The table has under 250,000 clones, around nine tenths seen once. Material for sequencing was PBMCs. These receptors were collected from a woman aged 18-35 years in good health and CMV-seronegative.

This clone appeared a single time. The V and J genes are TRBV5-6 and TRBJ1-5, with 9 nucleotides matching TRBD1. Germline values: CDR1 SGHDT, CDR2 YYEEEE. This CDR3 spans 16 amino acids. V shed 0 bases, J shed 4 bases, and the junction held 5 bases outside the gene matches. In DNA form, the CDR3 reads TGTGCCAGCAGCTTGGATTCAGGACAGGGGAATCAGCCCCAGCATTTT. Encoded protein: CASSLDSGQGNQPQHF.

The chain recombines TRBV9 with TRBJ2-7, with TRBD2 as a possible D gene (5 bases). The CDR3 runs to 14 residues. Germline V lookup: CDR1 SGDLS, CDR2 YYNGEE. Deletions cut 0 bases from V and 0 bases from J, with 7 bases between. For the CDR3, the DNA is TGTGCCAGCAGCGTAGGAGGGTACTCCTACGAGCAGTACTTC. As protein: CASSVGGYSYEQYF.

Only one count was recorded for this clone. J is TRBJ1-2 and V is TRBV27; TRBD1 might be the D (5 bases). V lost 4 bases and J lost 2, with 14 bases in between. Germline V gene lookup returns CDR1 MNHEY and CDR2 SMNVEV (reference sequence). This CDR3 has 15 residues. DNA for the CDR3: TGTGCCAGCAGTTCACCCTCCCGGGGGAACTATGGCTACACCTTC. Translating gives CASSSPSRGNYGYTF.

V usage is TRBV5-1 and J usage is TRBJ2-3; D unresolved. Germline loops: CDR1 SGHRS, CDR2 YFSETQ. V shed 7 bases and J shed 1 base, with 10 bases lying between them. The CDR3 length is 13 residues. The CDR3 loop is CASHVRGTDTQYF. The CDR3 region has the DNA TGCGCCAGCCATGTGCGCGGCACAGATACGCAGTATTTT.

The CDR3 loop is CASSLLGAGQGSEAFF. CDR3 nucleotides: TGCGCCAGCAGCCTCCTGGGGGCGGGACAGGGGTCTGAAGCTTTCTTT. V is TRBV5-1 and J is TRBJ1-1, with 10 bases identical to TRBD1. The CDR3 covers 16 residues. V lost 4 bases and J lost 6; bases outside the gene matches: 12. Germline assignment: CDR1 SGHRS and CDR2 YFSETQ.

The chain combines TRBV11-2 with TRBJ2-5; D unresolved. The V end lost 3 bases, the J end lost 1 base, and 12 bases lay between the germline ends. CDR1 is SGHAT and CDR2 is FQNNGV in the germline V gene. The CDR3 is 15 residues long. This CDR3 reads CASSFLRIPQETQYF. Here the CDR3 DNA reads TGTGCCAGCAGCTTCCTCCGTATTCCCCAAGAGACCCAGTACTTC.

The V gene is TRBV6-1, the J gene TRBJ2-5, with 7 bases identical to TRBD1. Germline V gene data show CDR1 as MNHNS and CDR2 as SASEGT. After removal of 9 bases from V and 2 bases from J, the junction contained 6 bases not matched to a gene. CDR3 length: 13 residues. The CDR3 reads CASRDSLQETQYF. The CDR3 DNA sequence: TGTGCCAGTCGGGACAGCCTGCAAGAGACCCAGTACTTC.

The gene calls are TRBV28 and TRBJ2-7, with TRBD1 matching 8 bases. The CDR3 contains 17 residues. Unmatched junction bases numbered 13, after V lost 6 bases and J lost 0 bases. CDR1 MDHEN and CDR2 SYDVKM come from the germline V gene. The CDR3 is CASRQPSGTGISYEQYF. CDR3 in DNA: TGTGCCAGCAGACAACCCTCCGGGACAGGAATCTCCTACGAGCAGTACTTC.

This clone was counted a single time. The chain links TRBV27 to TRBJ1-4, with 9 positions matching TRBD1. The CDR3 spans 12 residues. V trimming: 3 bases; J trimming: 10 bases; junction bases outside the gene matches: 0. Germline-derived CDR1 and CDR2 are MNHEY and SMNVEV (reference sequence). This CDR3 is CASSLGQGKLFF. The DNA for the CDR3 is TGTGCCAGCAGTTTGGGACAGGGAAAACTGTTTTTT.

The V call is TRBV30, the J call TRBJ1-1; no definite D call. This CDR3 is 13 amino acids long. The V and J ends lost 5 bases and 1 base respectively, with 11 bases between them. The germline V gene encodes CDR1 GTSNPN and CDR2 SVGIG (reference sequence). The CDR3 spells CAWERTTNTEAFF. For the CDR3, the DNA is TGTGCCTGGGAGAGGACTACGAACACTGAAGCTTTCTTT.

The V and J genes are TRBV11-2 and TRBJ2-7; 7 nucleotides align to TRBD1. Germline values: CDR1 SGHAT, CDR2 FQNNGV. This CDR3 region has 14 residues. V dropped 5 bases and J dropped 4; count of bases not matched to a gene: 8. In nucleotides, the CDR3 is TGTGCCAGCAGCCCCGACAGGGCATTTTACGAGCAGTACTTC. Translated, it gives CASSPDRAFYEQYF.

The genes are TRBV9 and TRBJ2-5; the match to TRBD1 covers 8 bases. Germline values: CDR1 SGDLS, CDR2 YYNGEE. The CDR3 is made up of 15 amino acids. V dropped 2 bases and J dropped 5; count of bases not matched to a gene: 8. The CDR3 DNA reads as TGTGCCAGCAGCGTCTCCAGGGGGCCCGCCGAGACCCAGTACTTC. It codes for CASSVSRGPAETQYF.

The chain links TRBV6-1 to TRBJ2-1; D is perhaps TRBD1 (6 bases). This CDR3 comprises 14 residues. Germline values: CDR1 MNHNS, CDR2 SASEGT. V was cut by 7 bases and J by 2 bases, with 12 bases left in between. The CDR3 DNA is TGTGCCAGCAATCAGGGGAGCACCTACAATGAGCAGTTCTTC. This encodes CASNQGSTYNEQFF.

The chain has TRBV5-1 and TRBJ2-3; D is possibly TRBD1 (5 bases). The CDR3 extends over 15 amino acids. In germline, CDR1 is SGHRS, CDR2 YFSETQ. Trimming left V 1 base short and J 3 bases short, with 12 bases between. As DNA, the CDR3 is TGCGCCAGCAGCTTGAGACAGCTGGGAACAGATACGCAGTATTTT. It yields the protein CASSLRQLGTDTQYF.

This clone was observed a single time. The chain uses TRBV11-2 and TRBJ2-1; no clear D gene. Between the trimmed V and J ends, which lost 5 bases and 14 bases, there was a span of 16 bases. The germline CDR1 and CDR2 sequences are SGHAT and FQNNGV. The CDR3 consists of 12 residues. The CDR3 reads CASSPVGVRKFF. CDR3 sequence (DNA): TGTGCCAGCAGCCCCGTCGGAGTAAGAAAGTTCTTC. Combining the CDR3 with reference TRBV11-2 and TRBJ2-1 gives the whole variable domain EAGVAQSPRYKIIEKRQSVAFWCNPISGHATLYWYQQILGQGPKLLIQFQNNGVVDDSQLPKDRFSAERLKGVDSTLKIQPAKLEDSAVYLCASSPVGVRKFFGPGTRLTVL.

The gene calls are TRBV6-1 and TRBJ2-7; D is undetermined. This CDR3 comprises 15 residues. The germline V and J ends were trimmed by 4 bases and 2 bases, with 15 bases remaining between them. Germline assignment: CDR1 MNHNS and CDR2 SASEGT. The CDR3 coding sequence is TGTGCCAGCAGTGTTGTTCCGGAGAGCACCTACGAGCAGTACTTC. Its protein is CASSVVPESTYEQYF.

This clone was detected a few times. This chain uses TRBV6-5 with TRBJ1-5; D perhaps matches TRBD1 (5 bases). There are 14 residues in the CDR3. Germline loops: CDR1 MNHEY, CDR2 SVGAGI. The V gene lost 7 bases and the J gene lost 7 bases, with 17 bases spanning the gap. This chain's CDR3 is CASNPSAGRQPQHF. CDR3 in DNA: TGTGCCAGCAACCCTTCGGCAGGGAGGCAGCCCCAGCATTTT.

The CDR3 sequence is CASSSGLAAPYEQYF. Written as DNA, the CDR3 is TGTGCCAGCAGCAGCGGACTAGCGGCCCCCTACGAGCAGTACTTC. The chain joins TRBV9 to TRBJ2-7; 10 bases agree with TRBD2. Trimming took 4 bases from V and 2 from J; bases not matched to a gene: 6. Germline V gene data show CDR1 as SGDLS and CDR2 as YYNGEE. This CDR3 spans 15 amino acids.

The CDR3 DNA follows: TGTGCCAGCAGCTTAGATCTAGCGGGAGCGACAGATACGCAGTATTTT. It is translated as CASSLDLAGATDTQYF. This chain connects TRBV11-1 to TRBJ2-3; 10 nucleotides line up with TRBD2. The CDR3 is made up of 16 amino acids. CDR1 is SGHAT, CDR2 FQDESV, per germline (reference sequence). Germline trimming cut 1 base from V and 3 bases from J; bases unmatched to any gene: 4. Drawing the rest from reference TRBV11-1 and TRBJ2-3, the complete variable domain is EAEVAQSPRYKITEKSQAVAFWCDPISGHATLYWYRQILGQGPELLVQFQDESVVDDSQLPKDRFSAERLKGVDSTLKIQPAELGDSAMYLCASSLDLAGATDTQYFGPGTRLTVL.

The chain joins TRBV7-9 to TRBJ1-1; D is perhaps TRBD1 (6 bases). V lost 6 bases and J lost 2, with 16 bases in between. CDR1 is SEHNR and CDR2 is FQNEAQ in the germline V gene (reference sequence). The CDR3 consists of 15 residues. CDR3 DNA sequence: TGTGCCAGCAGTCGTTCTGGGGGGGCTAACACTGAAGCTTTCTTT. Translated: CASSRSGGANTEAFF.

This clone was observed a single time. The V gene is TRBV29-1, the J gene TRBJ2-2; possibly TRBD1 for D (5 bases). Germline CDR1 reads SQVTM; CDR2 reads ANQGSEA. CDR3 size: 12 residues. Between the trimmed V and J ends, which lost 3 bases and 5 bases, there was a span of 7 bases. CDR3 bases: TGCAGCGTTGACAGGGTGACCGGGGAGCTGTTTTTT. Translating gives CSVDRVTGELFF.

The chain couples TRBV15 to TRBJ2-7, with 11 nucleotides matching TRBD1. V was pared by 5 bases and J by 3 bases, with 6 bases of the junction left unmatched. Germline values: CDR1 LNHNV, CDR2 YYDKDF (reference sequence). This CDR3 contains 15 residues. CDR3 coding DNA: TGTGCCACCAGCCTGGACAGGGGGCCTCTCTACGAGCAGTACTTC. Translating it yields CATSLDRGPLYEQYF.

The V gene is TRBV6-1, the J gene TRBJ1-4; 12 positions match TRBD1. The germline V gene has CDR1 MNHNS and CDR2 SASEGT. The CDR3 runs to 15 residues. V shed 5 bases, J shed 10 bases, and the junction held 8 bases outside the gene matches. The CDR3, as DNA: TGTGCCAGCAGTCCAAGGGACAGGGGGCTGGGAAAACTGTTTTTT. Translating gives CASSPRDRGLGKLFF.

The chain is built from TRBV5-4 and TRBJ2-3, with 7 nucleotides matching TRBD1. V dropped 4 bases and J dropped 0; count of bases not matched to a gene: 11. This CDR3 has 17 amino acids. CDR1 and CDR2 (germline): SGHNT, YYREEE (reference sequence). CDR3 coding DNA: TGTGCCAGCAGCGGACGGGACAGAGTCAATAGCACAGATACGCAGTATTTT. Its protein product is CASSGRDRVNSTDTQYF.

V is TRBV11-2 and J is TRBJ2-3; D is unresolved. Deletions cut 5 bases from V and 8 bases from J, with 23 bases between. The germline gives CDR1 SGHAT, CDR2 FQNNGV. CDR3 length: 16 residues. CDR3 DNA sequence: TGTGCCAGCAGCCTCCGCCAGATGGGTGCGGAAGGTACGCAGTATTTT. It specifies CASSLRQMGAEGTQYF.

This clone was observed a handful of times. The gene calls are TRBV19 and TRBJ1-2; 8 bases match TRBD1. The CDR3 totals 14 residues. CDR1 LNHDA and CDR2 SQIVND come from the germline V gene (reference sequence). With 5 bases clipped from V and 3 bases from J, the junction kept 5 bases outside the gene matches. This CDR3 reads CASSQDRAYYGYTF. CDR3 in DNA: TGTGCCAGTAGTCAGGACAGGGCCTACTATGGCTACACCTTC.

V gene TRBV10-1 combines with J gene TRBJ2-1; D is unclear. The length of the CDR3 is 13 residues. V was cut by 3 bases and J by 7 bases, with 10 bases left in between. Germline V gene lookup returns CDR1 WNHNN and CDR2 SYGVQD (reference sequence). The CDR3 DNA follows: TGCGCCAGCAGTGAATTAACTCGGAATGAGCAGTTCTTC. Translated: CASSELTRNEQFF.

The chain uses TRBV11-2 and TRBJ2-5; 13 nucleotides line up with TRBD2. This CDR3 has 17 amino acids. Unmatched junction bases numbered 7, after V lost 5 bases and J lost 1 base. Per germline, CDR1 SGHAT and CDR2 FQNNGV. This CDR3 is CASSLGTSGTPQETQYF. CDR3 bases: TGTGCCAGCAGCCTTGGGACTAGCGGGACACCCCAAGAGACCCAGTACTTC.

J is TRBJ2-1 and V is TRBV9; 7 nucleotides match TRBD1. J gave up 7 bases and V 1 base, and 5 bases lay outside the gene matches. CDR1 is SGDLS, CDR2 YYNGEE, per germline. The CDR3 extends over 14 amino acids. The CDR3 sequence is CASSVKKGANEQFF. The CDR3, as DNA: TGTGCCAGCAGCGTAAAGAAGGGGGCTAATGAGCAGTTCTTC.

This chain connects TRBV5-1 to TRBJ2-7; D is perhaps TRBD2 (5 bases). Between the trimmed V and J ends, which lost 0 bases and 0 bases, there was a span of 10 bases. Germline V gene data show CDR1 as SGHRS and CDR2 as YFSETQ. The CDR3 contains 15 residues. CDR3 region: CASSLEDFYSYEQYF. CDR3 sequence (DNA): TGCGCCAGCAGCTTGGAGGACTTTTACTCCTACGAGCAGTACTTC.